Sequencing of this T cell receptor (beta chain) was carried out in a study of human T cells and chemical hapten exposure. The length of the CDR3 is 18 residues. The ends lost 6 bases at V and 1 base at J; junction bases unmatched: 11. Germline assignment: CDR1 SGHVS and CDR2 FNYEAQ. As to time point: pre-sensitization, week 0. Treatment given: therapeutic diphenylcyclopropenone sensitization with weekly scalp DPC. TCRdb re-analysed the RACE reads in MiXCR, keeping a single row per CDR3 protein. The top ten hold under 2.5% of the sample, which has roughly 260,000 distinct CDR3 sequences, 7.5% to 10% seen once.

This sequence originates from a woman aged 40 to 50 with alopecia areata. Some clones in this sample may be carry-over from other donors' samples. This specimen was whole blood, taken in connection with sensitization to the hapten diphenylcyclopropenone (DPC). This rearrangement joins TRBV7-6 to TRBJ2-1; TRBD1 matches 11 bases. DNA for the CDR3: TGTGCCAGCAGTCGTATCATTGGGACAGGGGGATCCTACAATGAGCAGTTCTTC. Protein product: CASSRIIGTGGSYNEQFF.